The 13 T cell receptor beta chains below all came from one sample that was sequenced in a study of post-analysis software for immune sequencing data. Points from the study as a whole: The study found TRBV5-6, TRBV5-1 and TRBV20-1 among about five TRBV segments more frequent in patients than controls.

Unique molecular identifiers were carried by the TCR beta cDNA libraries. Via MiXCR, TCRdb re-called the PCR reads, giving one row per CDR3 protein. The table shows about 680,000 distinct CDR3 sequences, with approximately 59% occurring only once. Their specific antigens are unknown. The material sequenced was blood. The receptors were gathered from a girl aged 2 to 10 with multiple sclerosis.

The gene calls are TRBV7-2 and TRBJ2-3; D is unresolved. The CDR3 contains 14 residues. Per germline, CDR1 SGHTA and CDR2 FQGNSA. V was shortened by 5 bases and J by 2 bases, with 11 bases between the two germline ends. The CDR3 bases are TGTGCCAGCAGCCCCCGTGTGGCCACAGATACGCAGTATTTT. This gives the protein CASSPRVATDTQYF.

The chain joins TRBV12-3 or TRBV12-4 to TRBJ2-1, with unresolved D. Trimming cost V 3 bases and J 6 bases, with 9 bases left between them. The CDR3 extends over 13 amino acids. The DNA for the CDR3 is TGTGCCAGCAGTTTGCCCATAGTCAATGAGCAGTTCTTC. This gives the protein CASSLPIVNEQFF.

In this sample, this clonotype turned up a few times. The V call is TRBV7-2, the J call TRBJ2-3; no reliable D call. The CDR3 has 14 residues. Looked up from germline, CDR1 is SGHTA and CDR2 is FQGNSA. Trimming took off 5 bases at V and 4 bases at J, with 13 bases between the two ends. The CDR3 region has the DNA TGTGCCAGCAGCCCCCACGTGGACGCAGATACGCAGTATTTT. Translating gives CASSPHVDADTQYF.

The V gene is TRBV7-2, the J gene TRBJ1-5, with a possible D match to TRBD1 (5 bases). The V end was cut by 6 bases, the J end by 0 bases, with 15 bases between. The CDR3 is 16 amino acids. Germline-derived CDR1 and CDR2 are SGHTA and FQGNSA. CDR3 DNA: TGTGCCAGCAGACTGGAGGGACTTTATAGCAATCAGCCCCAGCATTTT. As protein: CASRLEGLYSNQPQHF.

This chain uses TRBV4-2 with TRBJ1-2; D is ambiguous. Trimming cost V 0 bases and J 2 bases, with 7 bases left between them. The CDR3 totals 14 residues. Germline CDR1 reads LGHNA; CDR2 reads YNFKEQ. CDR3 DNA: TGTGCCAGCAGCCAAGATAGTAGGAACTATGGCTACACCTTC. Its protein product is CASSQDSRNYGYTF.

The chain employs TRBV5-1 and TRBJ2-3; TRBD2 agrees at 7 bases. The CDR3 has 14 residues. Germline assignment: CDR1 SGHRS and CDR2 YFSETQ. V was clipped by 4 bases and J by 6 bases; unmatched bases: 8. In DNA form, the CDR3 reads TGCGCCAGCAGCCTAGCGGACCCTGGGGATACGCAGTATTTT. Translation gives CASSLADPGDTQYF.

This sequence joins TRBV14 and TRBJ2-1; D is undetermined. Trimming pared 0 bases from V and 7 bases from J, leaving 13 bases between. This CDR3 is built from 15 residues. Germline V lookup: CDR1 SGHDN, CDR2 FVKESK. The CDR3 coding sequence is TGTGCCAGCAGCCAAGATAAAGGACGGTGTAATGAGCAGTTCTTC. Residues: CASSQDKGRCNEQFF.

The table lists this clonotype with a few counts. The chain carries TRBV20-1 and TRBJ2-3; D perhaps matches TRBD1 (7 bases). V lost 6 bases and J lost 2, with 12 bases in between. Germline V lookup: CDR1 DFQATT, CDR2 SNEGSKA (reference sequence). The CDR3 totals 13 residues. In nucleotides, the CDR3 is TGCAGTGCCCAGGGGGGCTCCACAGATACGCAGTATTTT. Encoded protein: CSAQGGSTDTQYF.

CDR3 sequence reads: CASRPAGTGGRDTQYF. The CDR3, as DNA: TGTGCCAGCCGCCCTGCTGGGACAGGGGGTCGCGATACGCAGTATTTT. V gene TRBV7-2 combines with J gene TRBJ2-3; TRBD1 aligns across 11 bases. V was pared by 8 bases and J by 6 bases, with 13 bases of the junction left unmatched. The germline V gene has CDR1 SGHTA and CDR2 FQGNSA. This CDR3 spans 16 amino acids.

The CDR3 reads CSIVLAGGTDTQYF. The DNA of the CDR3 is TGCAGCATTGTACTAGCGGGAGGCACAGATACGCAGTATTTT. This chain connects TRBV29-1 to TRBJ2-3; 11 nucleotides line up with TRBD2. The length of the CDR3 is 14 residues. Germline V gene sequence: CDR1 SQVTM, CDR2 ANQGSEA. V lost 8 bases, J lost 1 base, and 5 bases stayed unmatched.

This chain joins TRBV28 and TRBJ2-7; 10 bases line up with TRBD1. The junction had 11 bases not matched to a gene; V was cut back by 4 bases and J by 5 bases. Per the germline V gene, CDR1 is MDHEN and CDR2 is SYDVKM. The CDR3 totals 16 residues. CDR3 sequence reads: CASSSTPGQGTNEQYF. CDR3 DNA: TGTGCCAGCAGTTCGACTCCGGGACAGGGGACCAACGAGCAGTACTTC.

The rearrangement joins TRBV6-5 to TRBJ2-1; TRBD1 matches 10 bases. The CDR3 extends over 13 amino acids. The J segment lost 10 bases and the V segment lost 6 bases, leaving 6 bases of the junction unmatched. Germline V gives CDR1 MNHEY, CDR2 SVGAGI. CDR3 amino acids: CASSRQGAGEQFF. In DNA form, the CDR3 reads TGTGCCAGCAGCAGACAGGGGGCGGGGGAGCAGTTCTTC.

The CDR3 loop is CASSPPGTSGGRGNEQFF. The CDR3 DNA reads as TGTGCCAGCAGCCCACCGGGGACTAGCGGGGGGAGAGGTAATGAGCAGTTCTTC. This chain uses TRBV28 with TRBJ2-1; 15 bases match TRBD2. The CDR3 runs 18 residues. V lost 6 bases and J lost 7; bases outside the gene matches: 13. CDR1 and CDR2 (germline): MDHEN, SYDVKM.